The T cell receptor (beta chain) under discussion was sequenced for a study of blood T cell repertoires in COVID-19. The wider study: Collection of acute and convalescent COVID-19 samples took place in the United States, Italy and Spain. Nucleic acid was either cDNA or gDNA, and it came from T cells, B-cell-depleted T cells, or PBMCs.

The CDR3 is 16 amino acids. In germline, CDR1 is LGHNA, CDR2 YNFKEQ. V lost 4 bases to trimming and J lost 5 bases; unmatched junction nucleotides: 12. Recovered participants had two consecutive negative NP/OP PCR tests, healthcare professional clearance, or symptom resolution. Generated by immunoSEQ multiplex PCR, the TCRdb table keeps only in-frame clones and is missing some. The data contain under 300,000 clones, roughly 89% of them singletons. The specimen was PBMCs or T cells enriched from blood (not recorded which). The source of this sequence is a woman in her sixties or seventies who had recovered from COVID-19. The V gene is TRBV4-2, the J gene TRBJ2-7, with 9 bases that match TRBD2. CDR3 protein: CASSPVVGGGANEQYF. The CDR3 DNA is TGTGCCAGCAGCCCCGTGGTTGGCGGGGGGGCTAACGAGCAGTACTTC.